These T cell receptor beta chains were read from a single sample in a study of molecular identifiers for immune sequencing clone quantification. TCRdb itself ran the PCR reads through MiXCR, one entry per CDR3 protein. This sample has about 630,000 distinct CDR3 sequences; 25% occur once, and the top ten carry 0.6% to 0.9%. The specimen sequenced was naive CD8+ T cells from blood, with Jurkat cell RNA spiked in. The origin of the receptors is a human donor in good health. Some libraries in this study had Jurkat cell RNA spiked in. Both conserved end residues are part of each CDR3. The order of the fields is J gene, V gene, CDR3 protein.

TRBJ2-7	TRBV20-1	CSHAGTSSYEQYF
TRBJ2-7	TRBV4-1	CASSQRAGTMPSYEQYF
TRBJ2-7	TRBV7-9	CASNQGLTGRYF
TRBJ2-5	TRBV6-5	CASSYSRDGDQETQYF
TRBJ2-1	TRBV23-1	CARRGISYNEQFF
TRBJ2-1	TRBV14	CASSSVFSGGAGEQFF
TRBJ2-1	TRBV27	CASTRDRADNEQFF
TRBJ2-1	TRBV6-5	CASNQLGGTENNEQFF
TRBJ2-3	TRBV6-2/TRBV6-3	CASSYLRDRVPDTQYF
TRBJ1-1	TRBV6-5	CASSYGTGPRNTEAFF
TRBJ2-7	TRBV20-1	CSARGRDRGPEQYF
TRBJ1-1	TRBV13	CASRVGQNTEAFF
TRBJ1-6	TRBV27	CASSFFEGVNSPLHF
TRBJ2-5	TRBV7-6	CASSHRLAGVQETQYF
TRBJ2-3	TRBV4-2	CASSQDTTDTQYF
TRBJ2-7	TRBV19	CASSPGQEQYF
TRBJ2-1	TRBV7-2	CASSLGYWDKQFF
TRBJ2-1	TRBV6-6	CASSYSLAASYNEQFF
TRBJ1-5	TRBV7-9	CASSSPNQPQHF
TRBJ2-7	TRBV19	CASSMGEPYEQYF
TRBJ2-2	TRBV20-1	CSALNPGGVRTGELFF
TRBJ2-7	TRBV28	CASRLGTSEIYEQYF
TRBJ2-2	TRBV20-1	CSARDQNRGLGNYGELFF
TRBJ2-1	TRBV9	CASSAGTTNEQFF
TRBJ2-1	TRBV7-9	CASSLVGLADNEQFF
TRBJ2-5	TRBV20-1	CSAETVFFGSQYF
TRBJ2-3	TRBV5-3	CASSLAFVSGRGPDTQYF
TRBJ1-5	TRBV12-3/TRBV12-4	CASKPRQGKNQPQHF
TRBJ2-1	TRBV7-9	CASSSDTSGGPKNNEQFF
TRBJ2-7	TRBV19	CASSIGSGTSNEQYF
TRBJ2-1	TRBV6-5	CASSPIAGFHNEQFF
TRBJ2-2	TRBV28	CASSLVSIPANTGELFF
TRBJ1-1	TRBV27	CASRTMNTEAFF
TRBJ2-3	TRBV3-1	CASSQVSVSGADTQYF
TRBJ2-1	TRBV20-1	CSATQMGEQFF
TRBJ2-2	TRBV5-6	CASRPGLAGELFF
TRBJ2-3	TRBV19	CASSIGAATTDTQYF
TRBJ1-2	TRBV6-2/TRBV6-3	CASSAPAGSYGYTF
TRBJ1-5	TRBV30	CAWSVFGQGNRPQHF
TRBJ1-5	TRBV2	CASSEWDRGSQPQHF
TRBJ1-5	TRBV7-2	CASSLGQASNQPQHF
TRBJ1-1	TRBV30	CAWSGEAMNTEAFF
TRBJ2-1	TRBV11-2	CASTSGFGEQFF
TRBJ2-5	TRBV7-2	CASSSLGGMETQYF
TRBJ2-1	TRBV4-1	CASSPHLSGSLNEQFF
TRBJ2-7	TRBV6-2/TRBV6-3	CASSYPPSGREEQYF
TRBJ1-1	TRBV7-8	CASSLVAGQSEAFF
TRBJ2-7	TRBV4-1	CASSQVSSSDEQYF
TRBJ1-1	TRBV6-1	CASSSGADTEAFF
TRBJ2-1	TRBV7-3	CASSSGGSAYNEQFF
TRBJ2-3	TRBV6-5	CASSRLWNRERDTQYF
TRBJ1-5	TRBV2	CASGVTNQPQHF
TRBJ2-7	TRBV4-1	CASSQKGAGAAYEQYF
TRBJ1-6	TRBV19	CASSPSATGGSPLHF
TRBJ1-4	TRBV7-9	CASSSDPKNEKLFF
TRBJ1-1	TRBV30	CAWKNTEAFF